A selection of T cell receptor beta chains follows, all from one sample in a study of tumor and adjacent non-tumor tissue in lung cancer. TCRdb independently ran MiXCR on the multiplex PCR reads; one entry per CDR3 protein. The sample consists of about 110,000 distinct CDR3 sequences, over 70% of them appearing once. Sequencing input: lung tumor tissue. These receptors were obtained from an older man with non-small cell lung cancer. Both conserved end residues are part of each CDR3. D genes are given only for firm matches. Clone size is stated in some rows and not others, as once, few, many or a class when expanded.

>NA|TRBJ2-6|TRBV10-3|NA
TGTGCCAGCAGTGACGGAAACTCTGGGGCCGACGTCCTGACTTTC
CASSDGNSGADVLTF
>NA|TRBJ2-7|TRBV15|TRBD2
TGTGCCACCAGCAGAGAAGGTCTAGCGGGGACCTACGAGCAGTACTTC
CATSREGLAGTYEQYF
>NA|TRBJ1-2|TRBV29-1|NA
TGCAGCTTTGTCCCTTATCAATCCTCGGGAGAAAATGGTTACACCTTC
CSFVPYQSSGENGYTF
>once|TRBJ1-3|TRBV4-1|NA
TGCGCCAGCAGAAGGGGTCAGGGCATCTCTGGAAACACCATATATTTT
CASRRGQGISGNTIYF
>NA|TRBJ2-6|TRBV6-5|NA
TGTGTCAGCAGTAAGCTCGAGTTCCGTGGGGTGGTGGGGGCCAATGTCCTGACTTTC
CVSSKLEFRGVVGANVLTF
>NA|TRBJ1-5|TRBV28|NA
TGTGTCAGCAGTTTAGGTAGGGGCGGAGGTCAGCTCCAGCATTTT
CVSSLGRGGGQLQHF
>NA|TRBJ1-2|TRBV29-1|NA
TGCAACTTTGTCCCCTATCAATCCTCGGGAGAACATGGCTACATCTTC
CNFVPYQSSGEHGYIF
>NA|TRBJ2-1|TRBV10-2|NA
TGCGCCAGCATGTCCCCGGGACCCTCTTCTCATGCGCAGTTATTC
CASMSPGPSSHAQLF
>NA|TRBJ1-1|TRBV11-2|NA
TGTACCAGCAACCCCCCCAACGTTGGGGACACTGAAGCTTTCTTT
CTSNPPNVGDTEAFF
>NA|TRBJ1-1|TRBV2|NA
TGTGCCAGCAGTGAGGGTAGGGATTACACTGAAGCTTTCTTT
CASSEGRDYTEAFF
>NA|TRBJ2-1|TRBV6-5|NA
TGTACCAGCAGTTACGTCGACGGGAGAACGGGCAATGAGCAGTTCTTC
CTSSYVDGRTGNEQFF
>NA|TRBJ2-1|TRBV6-5|NA
TGTACCAGCAGTTACGGTGTAGGGGATTGCTACAATGAGCAGTTCTTC
CTSSYGVGDCYNEQFF
>NA|TRBJ2-3|TRBV12-5|TRBD2
TGTGCTAGTGTCGCACTAGCGGGGGGGCCAGGGGATACGCAGTATTTT
CASVALAGGPGDTQYF
>NA|TRBJ2-2|TRBV5-5|NA
TGTACCAGCAGCTATTCAACAAGGGCGAACACCGGAGAGCTGTTTTTT
CTSSYSTRANTGELFF
>NA|TRBJ2-6|TRBV5-1|NA
TGCGCCGGCAGCCTCCGAGACAGGTCTGGGGCCAACGTCCTGACTTTC
CAGSLRDRSGANVLTF
>NA|TRBJ2-1|TRBV4-2|NA
TGTGCCAGCAGTGGGCGTGGTAGCTTCAATGACCAGTTCTTC
CASSGRGSFNDQFF